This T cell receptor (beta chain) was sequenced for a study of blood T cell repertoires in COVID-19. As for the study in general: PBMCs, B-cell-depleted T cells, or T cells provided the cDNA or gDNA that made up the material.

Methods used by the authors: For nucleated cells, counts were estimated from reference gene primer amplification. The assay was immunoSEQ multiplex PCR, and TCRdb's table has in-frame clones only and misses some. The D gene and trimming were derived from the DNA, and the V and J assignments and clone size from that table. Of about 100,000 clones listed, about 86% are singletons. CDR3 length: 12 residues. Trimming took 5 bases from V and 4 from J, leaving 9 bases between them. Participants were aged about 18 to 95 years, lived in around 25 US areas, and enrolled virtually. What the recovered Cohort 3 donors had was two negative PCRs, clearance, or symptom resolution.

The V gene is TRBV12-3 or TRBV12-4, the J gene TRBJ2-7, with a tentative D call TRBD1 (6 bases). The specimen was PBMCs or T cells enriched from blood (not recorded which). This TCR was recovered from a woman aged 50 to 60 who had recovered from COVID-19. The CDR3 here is CASSVRGYEQYF. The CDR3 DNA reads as TGTGCCAGCAGTGTCAGGGGTTACGAGCAGTACTTC.